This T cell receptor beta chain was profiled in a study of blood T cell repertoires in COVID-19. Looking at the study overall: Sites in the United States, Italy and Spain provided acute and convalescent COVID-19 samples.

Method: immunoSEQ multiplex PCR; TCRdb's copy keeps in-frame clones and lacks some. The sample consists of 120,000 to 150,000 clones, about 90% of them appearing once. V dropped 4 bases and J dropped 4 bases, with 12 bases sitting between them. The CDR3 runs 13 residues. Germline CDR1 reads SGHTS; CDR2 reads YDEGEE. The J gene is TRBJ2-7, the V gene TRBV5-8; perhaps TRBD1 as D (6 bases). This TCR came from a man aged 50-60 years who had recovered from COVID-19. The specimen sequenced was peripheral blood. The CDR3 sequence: CASSQRRGYEQYF. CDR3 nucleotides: TGTGCCAGCAGCCAAAGAAGGGGGTACGAGCAGTACTTC.